The T cell receptor (beta chain) under discussion was sequenced for a study of blood T cell repertoires in COVID-19. Study information: Material from acute and convalescent COVID-19 was sourced from the United States, Italy and Spain. T cells, B-cell-depleted T cells, or PBMCs supplied cDNA or gDNA.

Original processing methods: Amplification from reference gene primers served as the basis for estimated nucleated cell counts. Generated by immunoSEQ multiplex PCR, the TCRdb table keeps only in-frame clones and is missing some. That table supplies the V and J calls and clone size; D and trimming were determined from the DNA. The sample has 200,000 to 300,000 clones; more than 80% are singletons. The CDR3 extends over 16 amino acids. The junction had 7 bases not matched to a gene; V was cut back by 5 bases and J by 2 bases. Germline CDR1 and CDR2: MGHDK and SYGVNS. Sample: peripheral blood. This receptor was obtained from a middle-aged woman with acute or convalescent COVID-19. V usage is TRBV25-1 and J usage is TRBJ1-5; 9 bases map to TRBD1. The CDR3: CASSSQGARGNQPQHF. The CDR3 DNA is TGTGCCAGCAGTTCACAGGGGGCAAGGGGCAATCAGCCCCAGCATTTT.